This T cell receptor beta chain was identified during a study of T cells in Graves' hyperthyroidism and ophthalmopathy. Study-wide results and limits: The model predicted ophthalmopathy a median around 6.5 months before onset. Ophthalmopathy and stable hyperthyroidism were told apart by a 13 V-J model.

Trimming took off 4 bases at V and 0 bases at J, with 9 bases between the two ends. CDR1 and CDR2 from the germline V gene are LGHDT and YNNKEL (reference sequence). This CDR3 has 14 residues. RNA transcripts provided the source from which TCR beta CDR3 regions were amplified. With the HTBI primer set, the TCR CDR3 went through a first round of RT-PCR. One entry per CDR3 protein results from TCRdb running MiXCR on the multiplex PCR reads. The profile covers approximately 710,000 distinct CDR3 sequences, with around 15% appearing a single time and around 16% taken by the ten largest. There are a few counts of this clonotype. Its target is not known. Calling Graves' hyperthyroidism stable meant ophthalmopathy did not progress within 18 months. Extraction of PBMCs used approximately 10 ml of fresh peripheral blood.

The receptor was derived from a man aged 50-60 years with Graves' hyperthyroidism. The V call is TRBV3-1, the J call TRBJ1-1; D is ambiguous. Sequencing input: blood. CDR3 DNA: TGTGCCAGCAGCCCAATGACACTGAACACTGAAGCTTTCTTT. It is translated as CASSPMTLNTEAFF. Full variable domain (rest looked up from reference TRBV3-1 and TRBJ1-1): DTAVSQTPKYLVTQMGNDKSIKCEQNLGHDTMYWYKQDSKKFLKIMFSYNNKELIINETVPNRFSPKSPDKAHLNLHINSLELGDSAVYFCASSPMTLNTEAFFGQGTRLTVV.